What follows are 11 T cell receptor beta chains derived from one specimen sequenced in a study of T cells in Graves' hyperthyroidism and ophthalmopathy. The CDR3 regions of TCR beta were amplified from RNA transcripts. The primer set for the first-round RT-PCR of the TCR CDR3 was HTBI. One entry per CDR3 protein, called by TCRdb with MiXCR from the multiplex PCR reads. The data contain roughly 350,000 distinct CDR3 sequences, 13% to 15% of them singletons. Sequenced sample: blood. These receptors originate from a woman between 25 and 40 years old with Graves' ophthalmopathy.

There are many counts of this clonotype. The chain uses TRBV2 and TRBJ1-1; 8 positions agree with TRBD1. The CDR3 totals 14 residues. Germline loops: CDR1 SNHLY, CDR2 FYNNEI. The ends lost 4 bases at V and 4 bases at J; junction bases unmatched: 5. CDR3 in amino acids: CASSVTGVVTEAFF. CDR3 DNA sequence: TGTGCCAGCAGTGTGACAGGGGTGGTCACTGAAGCTTTCTTT.

This clonotype was detected many times. The rearrangement links TRBV7-9 to TRBJ2-7; TRBD2 matches at 11 bases. V trimming: 5 bases; J trimming: 7 bases; junction bases outside the gene matches: 10. Germline V CDR1 and CDR2: SEHNR, FQNEAQ (reference sequence). The CDR3 runs to 15 residues. The CDR3 DNA reads as TGTGCCAGCAGCGCGCAGACTAGCGGGGCGGGTGAGCAGTACTTC. Translating gives CASSAQTSGAGEQYF. The variable domain in full, with the rest retrieved from reference TRBV7-9 and TRBJ2-7, is DTGVSQNPRHKITKRGQNVTFRCDPISEHNRLYWYRQTLGQGPEFLTYFQNEAQLEKSRLLSDRFSAERPKGSFSTLEIQRTEQGDSAMYLCASSAQTSGAGEQYFGPGTRLTVT.

This clonotype was observed a few times. The rearrangement joins TRBV19 to TRBJ1-5; D is ambiguous. CDR3 length: 11 amino acids. Germline CDR1 is LNHDA and CDR2 is SQIVND (reference sequence). V lost 9 bases, J lost 5 bases, and 8 bases lay in between. CDR3 region: CARSGDQPQHF. DNA for the CDR3: TGTGCCAGGTCAGGAGATCAGCCCCAGCATTTT.

This clonotype has a count of ten or more. This chain connects TRBV6-1 to TRBJ2-3; D not resolved. The CDR3 has 15 residues. Per the germline V gene, CDR1 is MNHNS and CDR2 is SASEGT. The V gene lost 7 bases and the J gene lost 0 bases, with 14 bases spanning the gap. This chain's CDR3 is CASTPTLTSTDTQYF. CDR3 coding DNA: TGTGCCAGCACCCCAACCCTTACTAGCACAGATACGCAGTATTTT.

This clonotype was counted ten times or more. The chain couples TRBV18 to TRBJ2-7, with D maybe TRBD1 (5 bases). V lost 1 base and J 2 bases, leaving 6 bases between the germline ends. CDR3 length: 13 amino acids. Germline V CDR1 and CDR2: KGHSH, LQKENI. The CDR3 DNA is TGTGCCAGCTCACCACGCAGGGCCTACGAGCAGTACTTC. Its translation: CASSPRRAYEQYF.

The table lists this clonotype with a count of one. CDR3 sequence (DNA): TGTGCCAGCAGTGCGGGGGGGGCAAGCACAGATACGCAGTATTTT. It specifies CASSAGGASTDTQYF. This sequence joins TRBV2 and TRBJ2-3, with 8 bases identical to TRBD2. Germline CDR1 is SNHLY and CDR2 is FYNNEI. This CDR3 is built from 15 residues. V lost 4 bases to trimming and J lost 0 bases; unmatched junction nucleotides: 3.

The rearrangement uses TRBV20-1 and TRBJ2-7, with 8 bases lining up with TRBD2. Trimming took 0 bases from V and 4 from J; bases not matched to a gene: 8. Germline V gives CDR1 DFQATT, CDR2 SNEGSKA (reference sequence). CDR3 length: 15 amino acids. This chain's CDR3 is CSARDLTGGPYEQYF. CDR3 nucleotides: TGCAGTGCTAGAGATCTAACGGGGGGGCCGTACGAGCAGTACTTC.

This clonotype was found many times. This sequence joins TRBV19 and TRBJ2-7; 9 positions agree with TRBD1. J lost 2 bases, V lost 5 bases, and 4 bases had no gene match. Germline CDR1 and CDR2: LNHDA and SQIVND (reference sequence). The CDR3 contains 14 residues. The CDR3 is CASSVGQGPYEQYF. The CDR3 DNA is TGTGCCAGTAGTGTGGGACAGGGACCCTACGAGCAGTACTTC. Supplemented by reference TRBV19 and TRBJ2-7, the full variable domain reads DGGITQSPKYLFRKEGQNVTLSCEQNLNHDAMYWYRQDPGQGLRLIYYSQIVNDFQKGDIAEGYSVSREKKESFPLTVTSAQKNPTAFYLCASSVGQGPYEQYFGPGTRLTVT.

This clonotype came up many times. V is TRBV7-9 and J is TRBJ1-2, with D maybe TRBD1 (5 bases). Trimming took 0 bases from V and 3 from J, leaving 8 bases between them. CDR1 is SEHNR, CDR2 FQNEAQ, per germline (reference sequence). The CDR3 spans 14 residues. The CDR3 loop reads CASSLALGHYGYTF. The CDR3 nucleotides are TGTGCCAGCAGCTTAGCGCTGGGGCACTATGGCTACACCTTC.

In its sample, this clonotype was seen many times. J is TRBJ2-7 and V is TRBV7-2; D possibly uses TRBD1 or TRBD2 (6 bases each). Trimming left V 1 base short and J 1 base short, with 23 bases between. The germline gives CDR1 SGHTA, CDR2 FQGNSA. This CDR3 contains 19 residues. The DNA of the CDR3 is TGTGCCAGCAGCTTAGAAGGGGGGCAGGAAAGCTCTGGTTCCTACGAGCAGTACTTC. This translates into CASSLEGGQESSGSYEQYF.

This clonotype was counted many times. The chain recombines TRBV5-1 with TRBJ1-2, with 9 positions matching TRBD1. Germline CDR1 and CDR2: SGHRS and YFSETQ. The CDR3 is made up of 15 amino acids. V gave up 0 bases and J gave up 8 bases; unmatched junction bases: 8. CDR3 in DNA: TGCGCCAGCAGCTTGGTAACAGGGGGCGGAGGAGGCTACACCTTC. It encodes CASSLVTGGGGGYTF.